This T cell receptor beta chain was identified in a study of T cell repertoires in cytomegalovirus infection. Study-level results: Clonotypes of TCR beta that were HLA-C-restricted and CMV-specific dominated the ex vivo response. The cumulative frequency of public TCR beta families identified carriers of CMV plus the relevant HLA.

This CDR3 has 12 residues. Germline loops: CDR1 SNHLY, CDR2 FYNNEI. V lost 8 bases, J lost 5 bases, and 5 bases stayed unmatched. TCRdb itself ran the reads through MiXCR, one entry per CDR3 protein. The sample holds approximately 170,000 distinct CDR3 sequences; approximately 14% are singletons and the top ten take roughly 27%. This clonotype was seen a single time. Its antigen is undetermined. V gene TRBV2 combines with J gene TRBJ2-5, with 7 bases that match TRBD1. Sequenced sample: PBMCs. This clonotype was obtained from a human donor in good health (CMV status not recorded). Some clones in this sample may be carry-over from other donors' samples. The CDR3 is CASSDRVETQYF. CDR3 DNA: TGTGCCAGCTCTGACAGGGTGGAGACCCAGTACTTC.